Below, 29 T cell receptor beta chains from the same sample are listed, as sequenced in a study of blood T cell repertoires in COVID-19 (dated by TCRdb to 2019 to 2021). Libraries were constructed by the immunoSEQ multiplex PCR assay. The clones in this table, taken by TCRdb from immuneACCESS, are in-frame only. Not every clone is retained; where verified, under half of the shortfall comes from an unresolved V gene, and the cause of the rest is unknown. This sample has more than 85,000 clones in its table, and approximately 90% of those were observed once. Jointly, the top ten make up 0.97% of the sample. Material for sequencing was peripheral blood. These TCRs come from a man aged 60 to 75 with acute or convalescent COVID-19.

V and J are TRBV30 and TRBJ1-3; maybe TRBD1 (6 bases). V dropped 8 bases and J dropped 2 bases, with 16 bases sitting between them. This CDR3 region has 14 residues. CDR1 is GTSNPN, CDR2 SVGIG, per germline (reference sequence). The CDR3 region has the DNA TGTGCCGCGAACCCACAGGGCCCTGGAAACACCATATATTTT. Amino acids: CAANPQGPGNTIYF.

CDR3 sequence (DNA): TGCAGCGTTGAAACCGGCCCGGGGGCTTTCTTT. Its protein is CSVETGPGAFF. This chain connects TRBV29-1 to TRBJ1-1; unclear D gene. Between the trimmed V and J ends, which lost 2 bases and 11 bases, there was a span of 12 bases. This CDR3 is built from 11 residues. The germline CDR1 and CDR2 sequences are SQVTM and ANQGSEA.

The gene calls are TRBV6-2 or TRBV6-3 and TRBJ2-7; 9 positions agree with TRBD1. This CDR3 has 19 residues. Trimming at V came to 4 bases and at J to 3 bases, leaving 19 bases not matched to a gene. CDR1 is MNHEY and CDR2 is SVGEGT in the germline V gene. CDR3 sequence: CASSSLNRDRERIFYEQYF. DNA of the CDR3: TGTGCCAGCAGTTCCCTCAACCGGGACAGGGAAAGGATTTTCTACGAGCAGTACTTC.

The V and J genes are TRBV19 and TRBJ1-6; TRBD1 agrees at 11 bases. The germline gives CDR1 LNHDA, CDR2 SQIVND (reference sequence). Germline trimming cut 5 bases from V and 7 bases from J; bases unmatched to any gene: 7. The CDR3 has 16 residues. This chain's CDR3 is CASSRRTGGLNSPLHF. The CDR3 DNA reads TGTGCCAGTAGTCGCCGGACAGGGGGCCTCAATTCACCCCTCCACTTT.

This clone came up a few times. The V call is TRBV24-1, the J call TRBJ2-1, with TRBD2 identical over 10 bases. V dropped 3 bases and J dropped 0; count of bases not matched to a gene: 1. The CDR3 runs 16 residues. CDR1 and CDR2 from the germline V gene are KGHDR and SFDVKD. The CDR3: CATSDPSGSSYNEQFF. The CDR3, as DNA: TGTGCCACCAGTGATCCTAGCGGGAGCTCCTACAATGAGCAGTTCTTC.

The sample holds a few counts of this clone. CDR3 loop: CASSQGASMGLQFF. For the CDR3, the DNA is TGTGCCAGCAGCCAAGGCGCCTCAATGGGCCTGCAGTTCTTC. V and J are TRBV4-2 and TRBJ2-1; D uncertain. The CDR3 extends over 14 amino acids. Germline assignment: CDR1 LGHNA and CDR2 YNFKEQ. Between the trimmed V and J ends, which lost 1 base and 12 bases, there was a span of 16 bases.

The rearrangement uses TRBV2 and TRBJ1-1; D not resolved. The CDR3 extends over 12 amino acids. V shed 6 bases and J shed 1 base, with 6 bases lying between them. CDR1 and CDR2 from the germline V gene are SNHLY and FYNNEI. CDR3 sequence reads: CASRHRNTEAFF. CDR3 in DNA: TGTGCCAGCAGGCACAGGAACACTGAAGCTTTCTTT.

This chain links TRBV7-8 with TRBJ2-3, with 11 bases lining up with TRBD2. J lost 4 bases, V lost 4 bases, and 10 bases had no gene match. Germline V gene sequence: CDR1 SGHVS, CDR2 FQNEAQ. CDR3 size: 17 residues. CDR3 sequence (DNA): TGTGCCAGCAGCTCTACACCGGGACTAGCGGTTCCAGATACGCAGTATTTT. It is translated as CASSSTPGLAVPDTQYF.

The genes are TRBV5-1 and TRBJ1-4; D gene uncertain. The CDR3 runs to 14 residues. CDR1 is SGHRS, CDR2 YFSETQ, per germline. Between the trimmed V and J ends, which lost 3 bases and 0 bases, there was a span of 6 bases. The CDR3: CASSSSATNEKLFF. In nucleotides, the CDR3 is TGCGCCAGCAGCTCCAGTGCAACTAATGAAAAACTGTTTTTT.

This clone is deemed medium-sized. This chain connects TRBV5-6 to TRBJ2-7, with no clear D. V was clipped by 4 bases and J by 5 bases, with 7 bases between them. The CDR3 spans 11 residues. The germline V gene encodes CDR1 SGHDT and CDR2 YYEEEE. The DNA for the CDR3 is TGTGCCAGCAGCGGCGGCCACGAGCAGTACGTC. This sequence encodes CASSGGHEQYV.

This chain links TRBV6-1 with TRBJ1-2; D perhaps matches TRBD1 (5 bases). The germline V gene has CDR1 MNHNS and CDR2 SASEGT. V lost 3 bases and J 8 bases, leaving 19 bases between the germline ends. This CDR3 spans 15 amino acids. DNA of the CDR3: TGTGCCAGCAGTGACGTTGGACGGGGGGTAGGGGGCTACACCTTC. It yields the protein CASSDVGRGVGGYTF.

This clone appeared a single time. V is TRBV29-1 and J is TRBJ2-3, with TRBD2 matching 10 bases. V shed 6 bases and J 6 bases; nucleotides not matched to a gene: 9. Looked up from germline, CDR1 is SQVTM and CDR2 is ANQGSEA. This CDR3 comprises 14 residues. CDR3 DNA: TGCAGCGTGGACCTAGCGGGAGATCCGGATACGCAGTATTTT. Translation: CSVDLAGDPDTQYF.

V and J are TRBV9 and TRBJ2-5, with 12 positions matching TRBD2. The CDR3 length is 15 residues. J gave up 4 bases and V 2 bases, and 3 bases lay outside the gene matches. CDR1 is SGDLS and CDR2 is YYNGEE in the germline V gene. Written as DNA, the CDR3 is TGTGCCAGCAGCGTTACGGGACTAGCGGGAGAGACCCAGTACTTC. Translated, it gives CASSVTGLAGETQYF.

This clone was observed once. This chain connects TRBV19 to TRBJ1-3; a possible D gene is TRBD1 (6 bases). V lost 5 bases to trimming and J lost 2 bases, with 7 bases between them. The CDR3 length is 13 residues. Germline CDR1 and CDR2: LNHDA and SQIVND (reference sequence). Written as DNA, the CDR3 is TGTGCCAGTAGTTGGGGGCCTGGAAACACCATATATTTT. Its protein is CASSWGPGNTIYF.

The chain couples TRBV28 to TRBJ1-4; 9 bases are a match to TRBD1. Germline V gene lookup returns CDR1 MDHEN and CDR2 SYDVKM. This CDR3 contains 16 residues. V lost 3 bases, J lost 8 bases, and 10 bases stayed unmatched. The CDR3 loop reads CASSLLQGTGIEKLFF. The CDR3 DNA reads TGTGCCAGCAGTTTGTTGCAAGGGACAGGGATAGAAAAACTGTTTTTT.

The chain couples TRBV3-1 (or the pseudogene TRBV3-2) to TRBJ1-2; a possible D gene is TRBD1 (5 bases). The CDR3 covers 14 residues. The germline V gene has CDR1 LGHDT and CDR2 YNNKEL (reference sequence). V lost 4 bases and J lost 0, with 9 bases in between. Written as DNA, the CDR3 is TGTGCCAGCAGCCGGGGGGACGCTAACTATGGCTACACCTTC. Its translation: CASSRGDANYGYTF.

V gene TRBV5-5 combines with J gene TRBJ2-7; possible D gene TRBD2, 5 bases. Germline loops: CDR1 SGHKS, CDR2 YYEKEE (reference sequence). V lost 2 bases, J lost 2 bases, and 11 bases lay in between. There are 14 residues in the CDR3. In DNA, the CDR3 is TGTGCCAGCAGCTTTCGGGCCGGGACCTACGAGCAGTACTTC. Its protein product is CASSFRAGTYEQYF. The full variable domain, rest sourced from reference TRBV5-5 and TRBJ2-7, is DAGVTQSPTHLIKTRGQQVTLRCSPISGHKSVSWYQQVLGQGPQFIFQYYEKEERGRGNFPDRFSARQFPNYSSELNVNALLLGDSALYLCASSFRAGTYEQYFGPGTRLTVT.

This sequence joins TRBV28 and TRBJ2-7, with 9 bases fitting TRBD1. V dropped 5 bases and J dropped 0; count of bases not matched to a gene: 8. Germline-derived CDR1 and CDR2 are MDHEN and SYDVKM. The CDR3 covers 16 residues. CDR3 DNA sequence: TGTGCCAGCAGTCACCTCGGACAGGGGCTCTCCTACGAGCAGTACTTC. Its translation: CASSHLGQGLSYEQYF.

In nucleotides, the CDR3 is TGTGCCAGCTCACCCGGACACTCCTCGCTGACAGATACGCAGTATTTT. This codes for CASSPGHSSLTDTQYF. The genes are TRBV18 and TRBJ2-3; D might be TRBD1 (5 bases). In germline, CDR1 is KGHSH, CDR2 LQKENI. This CDR3 comprises 16 residues. Trimming shortened V by 3 bases and J by 3 bases, and 16 bases separated the two germline ends.

The CDR3 DNA reads as TGTGCCAGCAGACTCGGACTCGATCACACCGGGGAGCTGTTTTTT. Translated: CASRLGLDHTGELFF. V usage is TRBV6-5 and J usage is TRBJ2-2; perhaps TRBD2 as D (5 bases). This CDR3 has 15 residues. Looked up from germline, CDR1 is MNHEY and CDR2 is SVGAGI. Trimming took 6 bases from V and 3 from J, leaving 14 bases between them.

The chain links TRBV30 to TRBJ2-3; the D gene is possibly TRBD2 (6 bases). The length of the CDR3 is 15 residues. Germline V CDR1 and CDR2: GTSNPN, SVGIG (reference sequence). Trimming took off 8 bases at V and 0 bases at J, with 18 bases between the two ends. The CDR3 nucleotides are TGTGCCGCCTTGTTGTTGGGGACTAGCACAGATACGCAGTATTTT. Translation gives CAALLLGTSTDTQYF.

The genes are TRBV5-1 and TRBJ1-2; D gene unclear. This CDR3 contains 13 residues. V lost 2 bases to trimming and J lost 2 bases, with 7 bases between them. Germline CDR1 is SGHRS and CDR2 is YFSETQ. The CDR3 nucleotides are TGCGCCAGCAGCTTCGCACAGAACTATGGCTACACCTTC. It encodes CASSFAQNYGYTF.

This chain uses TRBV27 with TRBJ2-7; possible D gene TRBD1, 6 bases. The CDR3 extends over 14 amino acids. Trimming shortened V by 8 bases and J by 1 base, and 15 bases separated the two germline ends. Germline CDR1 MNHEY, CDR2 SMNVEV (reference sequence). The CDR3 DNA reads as TGTGCCAGCCGGCAGGGGCACTCTTCCTACGAGCAGTACTTC. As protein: CASRQGHSSYEQYF.

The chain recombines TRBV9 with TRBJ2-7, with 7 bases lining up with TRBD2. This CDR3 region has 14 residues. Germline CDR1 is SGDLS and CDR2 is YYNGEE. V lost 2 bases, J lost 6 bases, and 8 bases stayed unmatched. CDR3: CASSVGGRAREQYF. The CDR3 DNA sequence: TGTGCCAGCAGCGTCGGAGGGAGGGCTCGCGAGCAGTACTTC.

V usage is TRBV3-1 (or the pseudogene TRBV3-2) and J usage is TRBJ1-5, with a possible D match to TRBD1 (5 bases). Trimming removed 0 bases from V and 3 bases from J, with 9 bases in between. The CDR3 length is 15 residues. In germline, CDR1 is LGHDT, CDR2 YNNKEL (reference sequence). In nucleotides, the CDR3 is TGTGCCAGCAGCCAAGATGCAGGGTCCAATCAGCCCCAGCATTTT. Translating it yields CASSQDAGSNQPQHF.

CDR3 in DNA: TGTGCCAGCATCCAGGGGGCACGGAATTCACCCCTCCACTTT. It yields the protein CASIQGARNSPLHF. This rearrangement joins TRBV7-2 to TRBJ1-6, with 8 bases identical to TRBD1. Trimming took 7 bases from V and 7 from J; bases not matched to a gene: 6. The germline gives CDR1 SGHTA, CDR2 FQGNSA. The CDR3 runs 14 residues.

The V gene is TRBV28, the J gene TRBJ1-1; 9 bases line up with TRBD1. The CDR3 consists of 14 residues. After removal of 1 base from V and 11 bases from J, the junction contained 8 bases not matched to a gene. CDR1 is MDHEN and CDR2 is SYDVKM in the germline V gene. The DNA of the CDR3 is TGTGCCAGCAGTTTATCCGGGACAGGGCAGGGGGCTTTCTTT. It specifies CASSLSGTGQGAFF.

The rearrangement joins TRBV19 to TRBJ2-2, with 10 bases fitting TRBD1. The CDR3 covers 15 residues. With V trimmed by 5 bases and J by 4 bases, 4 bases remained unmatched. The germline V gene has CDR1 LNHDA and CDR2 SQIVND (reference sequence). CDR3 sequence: CASSGTGAVTGELFF. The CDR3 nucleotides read TGTGCCAGTAGTGGGACAGGGGCGGTCACCGGGGAGCTGTTTTTT.

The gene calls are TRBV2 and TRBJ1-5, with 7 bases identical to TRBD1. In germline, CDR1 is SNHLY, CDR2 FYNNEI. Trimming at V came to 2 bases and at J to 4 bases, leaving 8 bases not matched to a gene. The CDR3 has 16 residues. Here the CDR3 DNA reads TGTGCCAGCAGTGAAAGAGCAGGGGGGCTGAATCAGCCCCAGCATTTT. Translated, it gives CASSERAGGLNQPQHF.